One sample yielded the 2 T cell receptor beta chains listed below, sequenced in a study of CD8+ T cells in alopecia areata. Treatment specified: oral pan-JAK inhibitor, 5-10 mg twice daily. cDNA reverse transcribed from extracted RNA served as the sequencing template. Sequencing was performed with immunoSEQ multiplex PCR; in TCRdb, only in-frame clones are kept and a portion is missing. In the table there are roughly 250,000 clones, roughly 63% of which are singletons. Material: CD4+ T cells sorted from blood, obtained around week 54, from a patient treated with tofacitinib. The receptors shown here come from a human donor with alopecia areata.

The CDR3 nucleotides are TGCGCCAGCAGCCGGTCGGCCAATGAGCAGTTCTTC. Protein product: CASSRSANEQFF. The chain joins TRBV5-1 to TRBJ2-1, with no clear D. The CDR3 is made up of 12 amino acids. Germline V CDR1 and CDR2: SGHRS, YFSETQ. V shed 4 bases and J shed 6 bases, with 8 bases lying between them.

The chain's CDR3 is CAWSQGTGNQPQHF. CDR3 sequence (DNA): TGTGCCTGGAGTCAAGGGACAGGCAATCAGCCCCAGCATTTT. This chain uses TRBV30 with TRBJ1-5, with 7 bases identical to TRBD1. Germline CDR1 and CDR2: GTSNPN and SVGIG (reference sequence). Trimming took 2 bases from V and 2 from J; bases not matched to a gene: 3. The CDR3 length is 14 residues.